These 16 T cell receptor beta chains share one sample of origin, sequenced in a study of blood T cell repertoires in COVID-19. The method was immunoSEQ multiplex PCR; TCRdb's version includes in-frame clones alone and lacks a portion of them. The sample includes fewer than 150,000 clones, roughly 71% seen only once; the top ten take roughly 20%. Sequenced sample: peripheral blood. These receptor sequences come from a man older than 75 with acute or convalescent COVID-19.

This clone occurred a few times. The chain links TRBV19 to TRBJ1-4, with D perhaps matching TRBD1 (5 bases). The CDR3 is 15 amino acids. Trimming stripped 5 bases from V and 0 bases from J, with 10 bases between. Germline loops: CDR1 LNHDA, CDR2 SQIVND (reference sequence). The CDR3 DNA reads TGTGCCAGTAGTGTTAGACAGTCAACTAATGAAAAACTGTTTTTT. Its protein is CASSVRQSTNEKLFF.

The chain couples TRBV6-6 to TRBJ2-3; TRBD2 matches 12 bases. In germline, CDR1 is MNHNY, CDR2 SVGAGI (reference sequence). V shed 5 bases, J shed 0 bases, and the junction held 9 bases outside the gene matches. The CDR3 loop spans 18 amino acids. CDR3 region: CASSPTTSGGTSTDTQYF. CDR3 sequence (DNA): TGTGCCAGCAGTCCAACGACTAGCGGGGGAACTAGCACAGATACGCAGTATTTT.

This chain links TRBV14 with TRBJ1-5; the D is unclear. CDR1 and CDR2 (germline): SGHDN, FVKESK. The CDR3 totals 14 residues. V dropped 9 bases and J dropped 5 bases, with 17 bases sitting between them. CDR3 loop: CASWVQTRDQPQHF. The CDR3 DNA reads as TGTGCCAGTTGGGTTCAGACAAGAGATCAGCCCCAGCATTTT.

This chain joins TRBV7-2 and TRBJ1-2, with 8 bases identical to TRBD1. The length of the CDR3 is 15 residues. CDR1 and CDR2 from the germline V gene are SGHTA and FQGNSA. V dropped 4 bases and J dropped 4; count of bases not matched to a gene: 8. DNA for the CDR3: TGTGCCAGCAGCTCAGGACAGGGATCTCTCTATGGCTACACCTTC. Translation gives CASSSGQGSLYGYTF.

The J gene is TRBJ1-6, the V gene TRBV6-5; possible D gene TRBD1, 5 bases. There are 15 residues in the CDR3. Trimming pared 6 bases from V and 0 bases from J, leaving 9 bases between. In germline, CDR1 is MNHEY, CDR2 SVGAGI. CDR3 bases: TGTGCCAGCAGCCTGGGGGGCTCCTATAATTCACCCCTCCACTTT. Translation: CASSLGGSYNSPLHF.

The chain carries TRBV15 and TRBJ1-6; 7 bases map to TRBD1. V trimming: 3 bases; J trimming: 10 bases; junction bases outside the gene matches: 12. CDR1 is LNHNV, CDR2 YYDKDF, per germline (reference sequence). This CDR3 contains 16 residues. This CDR3 is CATSSRTGTVPSPLHF. The CDR3 DNA reads as TGTGCCACCAGCAGCCGAACCGGGACAGTACCGTCACCCCTCCACTTT.

The chain links TRBV19 to TRBJ1-5; D gene uncertain. Trimming left V 3 bases short and J 0 bases short, with 9 bases between. The germline V gene has CDR1 LNHDA and CDR2 SQIVND (reference sequence). The CDR3 length is 15 residues. The CDR3 spells CASSMRDYSNQPQHF. CDR3 in DNA: TGTGCCAGTAGTATGCGGGATTATAGCAATCAGCCCCAGCATTTT.

The chain is built from TRBV4-2 and TRBJ2-7, with 9 bases lining up with TRBD2. The J segment lost 2 bases and the V segment lost 1 base, leaving 6 bases of the junction unmatched. CDR1 LGHNA and CDR2 YNFKEQ come from the germline V gene. This CDR3 is 16 amino acids long. As DNA, the CDR3 is TGTGCCAGCAGCCAAGTGGTGGGCGGGGGGGCCTACGAGCAGTACTTC. This encodes CASSQVVGGGAYEQYF.

CDR3 bases: TGTGCCAGCAGTCCGACTAGCGGGGGTTCCGAGCAGTACTTC. Translated: CASSPTSGGSEQYF. The chain employs TRBV7-2 and TRBJ2-7; 12 positions agree with TRBD2. This CDR3 has 14 amino acids. Germline values: CDR1 SGHTA, CDR2 FQGNSA. The V segment lost 6 bases and the J segment 6 bases; nucleotides outside the gene matches: 6.

This clone has only one observation. The chain couples TRBV6-4 to TRBJ2-5; TRBD1 might be the D (5 bases). In germline, CDR1 is MRHNA, CDR2 SNTAGT. CDR3 length: 19 amino acids. With 0 bases removed from V and 0 bases from J, the gap between germline ends came to 20 bases. CDR3 protein: CASSDSSGQRQDNQETQYF. For the CDR3, the DNA is TGTGCCAGCAGTGACTCTTCTGGCCAACGGCAGGACAACCAAGAGACCCAGTACTTC.

This chain uses TRBV29-1 with TRBJ2-2; TRBD1 matches at 9 bases. Trimming cost V 7 bases and J 7 bases; bases outside gene matches: 7. Germline V gene sequence: CDR1 SQVTM, CDR2 ANQGSEA. The CDR3 sequence is 13 residues long. In DNA form, the CDR3 reads TGCAGCGCCAGGACAGGGGCCGGCGGGGAGCTGTTTTTT. It is translated as CSARTGAGGELFF.

Many counts were recorded for this clone. The CDR3 DNA sequence: TGTGCCAGCAGCGGGACAGGGAAGGATTCCTCTGAAGCTTTCTTT. It specifies CASSGTGKDSSEAFF. V gene TRBV9 combines with J gene TRBJ1-1, with 8 bases fitting TRBD1. Trimming cost V 3 bases and J 6 bases; bases outside gene matches: 10. CDR1 is SGDLS and CDR2 is YYNGEE in the germline V gene. The CDR3 has 15 residues.

CDR3 in amino acids: CASSRGFDTQYF. CDR3 coding DNA: TGTGCCAGCAGCCGGGGGTTCGATACGCAGTATTTT. The chain has TRBV7-9 and TRBJ2-3, with D maybe TRBD2 (6 bases). The germline V gene encodes CDR1 SEHNR and CDR2 FQNEAQ (reference sequence). The CDR3 consists of 12 residues. V dropped 5 bases and J dropped 6 bases, with 9 bases sitting between them.

The chain uses TRBV6-2 or TRBV6-3 and TRBJ1-2; 9 bases line up with TRBD1. The CDR3 spans 15 residues. Germline V lookup: CDR1 MNHEY, CDR2 SVGEGT. The junction had 10 bases not matched to a gene; V was cut back by 4 bases and J by 7 bases. The CDR3, as DNA: TGTGCCAGCAGTTTCCGGGACAGGGCCATCGGTGGCTACACCTTC. This encodes CASSFRDRAIGGYTF.

This clone was counted only a few times. The chain employs TRBV30 and TRBJ2-1; TRBD2 is a possible D gene (6 bases). The CDR3 is made up of 14 amino acids. CDR1 is GTSNPN and CDR2 is SVGIG in the germline V gene (reference sequence). V lost 2 bases to trimming and J lost 4 bases, with 12 bases between them. CDR3 DNA sequence: TGTGCCTGGAGTACTCTCGGGGGATACAATGAGCAGTTCTTC. Translation gives CAWSTLGGYNEQFF. The variable domain in full, completed from reference TRBV30 and TRBJ2-1, reads SQTIHQWPATLVQPVGSPLSLECTVEGTSNPNLYWYRQAAGRGLQLLFYSVGIGQISSEVPQNLSASRPQDRQFILSSKKLLLSDSGFYLCAWSTLGGYNEQFFGPGTRLTVL.

The gene calls are TRBV27 and TRBJ2-5, with D tentatively TRBD1 (5 bases). CDR1 and CDR2 (germline): MNHEY, SMNVEV (reference sequence). CDR3 length: 13 amino acids. Trimming took off 4 bases at V and 4 bases at J, with 10 bases between the two ends. The CDR3 sequence is CASSSGSGETQYF. CDR3 DNA: TGTGCCAGCAGTTCAGGGTCTGGAGAGACCCAGTACTTC.